This is a list of T cell receptor beta chains from one sample in a study of T cells in Graves' hyperthyroidism and ophthalmopathy. One entry per CDR3 protein results from TCRdb running MiXCR on the multiplex PCR reads. The sample lists a few hundred thousand distinct CDR3 sequences; about a sixth were seen once. The sequencing input was blood. The receptors here all came from a woman aged 40 to 50 with Graves' ophthalmopathy. Both conserved end residues are part of each CDR3. The D gene is left open where the match is weak. Clone size is stated in some rows and not others, as once, few, many or a class when expanded.

j_call d_call clone_size v_call cdr3_nt cdr3_aa
TRBJ2-2 TRBD2 many TRBV6-2/TRBV6-3 TGTGCCAGCAATAAACTAGCGGGGGGGACCACCGGGGAGCTGTTTTTT CASNKLAGGTTGELFF
TRBJ1-2 NA NA TRBV5-5 TGTGCCAGCAGCTTGTTGCCCGACCAGGCCTATGGCTACACCTTC CASSLLPDQAYGYTF
TRBJ2-7 NA NA TRBV28 TGTGCCAGCAGTCTCGACATAGGGAACAACGAGCAGTACTTC CASSLDIGNNEQYF
TRBJ1-1 NA many TRBV2 TGTGCCAGCAGGAAAGCGGAGAACACTGAAGCTTTCTTT CASRKAENTEAFF
TRBJ1-1 NA few TRBV6-9 TGTGCCAGCAGTTACGGGGGCGGCAGGGTCGTCACTGAAGCTTTCTTT CASSYGGGRVVTEAFF
TRBJ1-1 NA few TRBV5-1 TGCGCCAGCAGCCGAGGGAGCCCAGTATGGGACACTGAAGCTTTCTTT CASSRGSPVWDTEAFF
TRBJ2-4 NA few TRBV14 TGTGCCAGCAGCCAAGCTGCCCGGTACATTCAGTACTTC CASSQAARYIQYF
TRBJ1-5 NA many TRBV28 TGTGCCAGCAGCCCGGACGGGGATCAGCCCCAGCATTTT CASSPDGDQPQHF
TRBJ1-5 NA few TRBV19 TGTGCCAGTAGTATAGTCCAGGGAGCGAACAATCAGCCCCAGCATTTT CASSIVQGANNQPQHF
TRBJ2-3 TRBD2 NA TRBV6-2/TRBV6-3 TGTGCCAGCAGTTACGAGGCGGGGGGCCGCAAGGATACGCAGTATTTT CASSYEAGGRKDTQYF
TRBJ2-7 TRBD1 few TRBV5-1 TGCGCCAGCAGCTTGTTAACAGGGGCTGAATACGAGCAGTACTTC CASSLLTGAEYEQYF
TRBJ1-5 NA many TRBV12-3/TRBV12-4 TGTGCCAGTAGAGCCGCTGGCGGTGGGAATCAGCCCCAGCATTTT CASRAAGGGNQPQHF
TRBJ2-5 NA NA TRBV20-1 TGCAGTGCTAGAGATGGAAGCCGCGGCTTAGAGACCCAGTACTTC CSARDGSRGLETQYF
TRBJ2-1 TRBD1 NA TRBV18 TGTGCCAGCTCACCTACTACGACAGGGGGCTTAAGCTCCTACAATGAGCAGTTCTTC CASSPTTTGGLSSYNEQFF
TRBJ1-1 NA many TRBV6-1 TGTGCCAGCAGCCGCCCGGGTATGAACACTGAAGCTTTCTTT CASSRPGMNTEAFF
TRBJ1-1 NA NA TRBV12-3/TRBV12-4 TGTGCCAGCAGTTTGGGACTCAAGGCTTTCTTT CASSLGLKAFF
TRBJ2-7 NA many TRBV3-1 TGTGCCAGCAGCCAATACGGACAGTTAGGTGAGCAGTACTTC CASSQYGQLGEQYF
TRBJ1-2 NA many TRBV2 TGTGCCAGCAGTGAATCGGTTGCAGTGAAGGCGCGGGGCTACACCTTC CASSESVAVKARGYTF
TRBJ2-5 TRBD2 NA TRBV11-2 TGTGCCAGCAGCATCGGACTAGCGGACCAAGAGACCCAGTACTTC CASSIGLADQETQYF
TRBJ2-2 TRBD2 few TRBV28 TGTGCCAGCAGTCACAGCGGGAGGGCCACCGGGGAGCTGTTTTTT CASSHSGRATGELFF
TRBJ2-7 NA NA TRBV2 TGTGCCAGCAGTGACCTATGGGAGCAGTACTTC CASSDLWEQYF
TRBJ1-4 NA NA TRBV6-5 TGTGCCAGCAGTTACTCCCCCCTGTCAGAAAAACTGTTTTTT CASSYSPLSEKLFF
TRBJ2-3 NA many TRBV20-1 TGCAGTGCCGACCGCCCGGGGAGCACAGATACGCAGTATTTT CSADRPGSTDTQYF
TRBJ1-2 NA many TRBV28 TGTGCCAGCAGAGAGGACCGGCTCGGGGGCTACACCTTC CASREDRLGGYTF
TRBJ2-1 NA many TRBV12-3/TRBV12-4 TGTGCCAGCAGTCAAACCGGGACCTCTTATGAGCAGTTCTTC CASSQTGTSYEQFF
TRBJ1-2 NA few TRBV3-1 TGTGCCAGCAGCAAGTTACCCGGGGGTTTGGCTGATGGCTACACCTTC CASSKLPGGLADGYTF
TRBJ2-1 TRBD1 many TRBV7-3 TGTGCCAGCAGCGCCCTGCCGGGACAGATCTACAATGAGCAGTTCTTC CASSALPGQIYNEQFF
TRBJ2-7 TRBD2 few TRBV27 TGTGCCAGCAGTTTCGCTCCTCCCGGGACTAGCGACGAGCAGTACTTC CASSFAPPGTSDEQYF
TRBJ2-1 TRBD1 NA TRBV12-3/TRBV12-4 TGTGCCAGCAGTTTAGAGGACAGGGATAACACTGAGCAGTTCTTC CASSLEDRDNTEQFF
TRBJ2-3 TRBD2 few TRBV7-7 TGTGCTAGCAGCCCCGGACTAGCGGGGCGCTATAAGGATACGCAGTATTTT CASSPGLAGRYKDTQYF
TRBJ2-1 NA many TRBV28 TGCGCCAGCAGCTTGGGTGGGGGCAATGAGCAGTTCTTC CASSLGGGNEQFF
TRBJ2-2 NA few TRBV6-1 TGTGCCAGCAGTCCCCGTTTTCCTTTCGGCAACACCGGGGAGCTGTTTTTT CASSPRFPFGNTGELFF
TRBJ2-5 TRBD2 many TRBV3-1 TGTGCCAGCAGCCAACTAAGCGGGAGCCTAGAGACCCAGTACTTC CASSQLSGSLETQYF
TRBJ1-4 NA many TRBV18 TGTGCCAGCTCACCGGGGACCCGAGGGGATGAAAAACTGTTTTTT CASSPGTRGDEKLFF
TRBJ2-1 TRBD2 NA TRBV7-2 TGTGCCAGCAGCTTCGCGGGGGGGGGCTCCTACAATGAGCAGTTCTTC CASSFAGGGSYNEQFF
TRBJ2-3 NA few TRBV4-1 TGCGCCAGCAGCCAGAGGGTTGGCACAGATACGCAGTATTTT CASSQRVGTDTQYF
TRBJ2-3 TRBD1 many TRBV12-3/TRBV12-4 TGTGCCAGCAGTGACAGGGGGGCTAGCACAGATACGCAGTATTTT CASSDRGASTDTQYF
TRBJ2-1 TRBD2 few TRBV30 TGTGCCTGGAGTGTTGGCGGGGGGCTCAATGAGCAGTTCTTC CAWSVGGGLNEQFF
TRBJ1-4 NA few TRBV28 TGTGCCAGCAGTTCGGGGCAATCGGGTGAAAAACTGTTTTTT CASSSGQSGEKLFF